This T cell receptor beta chain is drawn from a study of blood T cell repertoires in COVID-19. Libraries were prepared by immunoSEQ multiplex PCR; TCRdb keeps only in-frame clonotypes and omits some of them. The data hold roughly 160,000 clones, with 88% observed a single time. This CDR3 has 13 amino acids. V was shortened by 5 bases and J by 5 bases, with 12 bases between the two germline ends. This clonotype was sampled from a man aged 45-65 years who had recovered from COVID-19. Sequenced sample: peripheral blood. This chain connects TRBV12-3 or TRBV12-4 to TRBJ1-2; a possible D gene is TRBD1 (6 bases). The CDR3 bases are TGTGCCAGCAGTGCACGGACAGTTTATGGCTACACCTTC. Amino acids: CASSARTVYGYTF.